The 23 T cell receptor beta chains below were found in one sample sequenced in a study of regulatory T cells in long-lasting Graves disease. Regarding time point: newly diagnosed GD, antithyroid drugs for less than 3 months. RNA extracted from PBMCs served as the sequencing template. Arm-PCR of CDR3 regions and iRepertoire HTBI primers were used to build TCR beta libraries. MiXCR was run by TCRdb on the multiplex PCR reads, yielding one entry per CDR3 protein. The top ten hold around 10% of the sample, which has 440,000 or so distinct CDR3 sequences, about 15% seen once. The data were also submitted as part of a second study, on T cells in Graves' hyperthyroidism and ophthalmopathy.

The specimen was peripheral blood mononuclear cells (PBMCs), collected at new diagnosis, from a patient treated with antithyroid drugs. The receptors stem from a woman in her twenties or thirties with Graves disease.

The chain links TRBV19 to TRBJ1-2; D uncertain. This CDR3 region has 15 residues. V shed 5 bases and J shed 5 bases, with 18 bases lying between them. Germline V gene data show CDR1 as LNHDA and CDR2 as SQIVND (reference sequence). This chain's CDR3 is CASSPISTRRYGYTF. The CDR3 DNA sequence: TGTGCCAGTAGTCCCATATCGACTCGACGTTATGGCTACACCTTC.

There are many counts of this clonotype. The chain recombines TRBV7-8 with TRBJ1-3; no clear D. This CDR3 is built from 16 residues. Germline V gene sequence: CDR1 SGHVS, CDR2 FQNEAQ. With 5 bases removed from V and 0 bases from J, the gap between germline ends came to 14 bases. Written as DNA, the CDR3 is TGTGCCAGCAGCGCCCTAATTCTCCACTCTGGAAACACCATATATTTT. It is translated as CASSALILHSGNTIYF.

This clonotype was picked up many times. The chain links TRBV3-1 to TRBJ1-1, with D hard to call. This CDR3 has 11 amino acids. Germline V CDR1 and CDR2: LGHDT, YNNKEL (reference sequence). The ends were cut back, 6 bases at V and 4 bases at J, with 6 bases in the middle. CDR3 in amino acids: CASSVGTEAFF. CDR3 nucleotide sequence: TGTGCCAGCAGTGTAGGCACTGAAGCTTTCTTT. Full variable domain (rest looked up from reference TRBV3-1 and TRBJ1-1): DTAVSQTPKYLVTQMGNDKSIKCEQNLGHDTMYWYKQDSKKFLKIMFSYNNKELIINETVPNRFSPKSPDKAHLNLHINSLELGDSAVYFCASSVGTEAFFGQGTRLTVV.

The chain combines TRBV20-1 with TRBJ2-3; 10 nucleotides align to TRBD2. J lost 5 bases, V lost 5 bases, and 10 bases had no gene match. This CDR3 comprises 15 residues. Germline CDR1 reads DFQATT; CDR2 reads SNEGSKA (reference sequence). The chain's CDR3 is CSALPGLAGEDTQYF. The DNA for the CDR3 is TGCAGTGCTCTCCCCGGGCTAGCGGGGGAAGATACGCAGTATTTT.

Details on this clonotype: Being one base from a much bigger clone, this may be a read error. The chain recombines TRBV30 with TRBJ1-4; D is possibly TRBD1 (6 bases). In germline, CDR1 is GTSNPN, CDR2 SVGIG (reference sequence). Trimming took 3 bases from V and 7 from J, leaving 12 bases between them. The CDR3 extends over 13 amino acids. This CDR3 reads CAWSRGPSEKLFF. CDR3 DNA: TGTGCCTGGAGCAGGGGCCCAAGTGAAAAACTGTTTTTT.

This rearrangement joins TRBV28 to TRBJ2-2, with D tentatively TRBD2 (6 bases). The CDR3 is 12 amino acids. Trimming shortened V by 7 bases and J by 8 bases, and 11 bases separated the two germline ends. Germline V gene data show CDR1 as MDHEN and CDR2 as SYDVKM. Here the CDR3 reads CASMEGPGELFF. CDR3 DNA sequence: TGTGCCAGCATGGAGGGTCCAGGGGAGCTGTTTTTT.

This clonotype was seen repeatedly, ten times or more. The V gene is TRBV11-3, the J gene TRBJ2-1; D ambiguous. Between the trimmed V and J ends, which lost 6 bases and 9 bases, there was a span of 12 bases. Germline-derived CDR1 and CDR2 are SGHNT and YENEEA. The length of the CDR3 is 12 residues. The CDR3 protein is CASSPGSGEQFF. CDR3 DNA sequence: TGTGCCAGCAGTCCCGGGTCGGGTGAGCAGTTCTTC.

J is TRBJ2-2 and V is TRBV6-1; D might be TRBD2 (5 bases). V was trimmed by 6 bases and J by 4 bases, leaving 15 bases between them. The germline CDR1 and CDR2 sequences are MNHNS and SASEGT. CDR3 length: 15 residues. The CDR3 coding sequence is TGTGCCAGCAGGGGTCATGGGAGCGGCACCGGGGAGCTGTTTTTT. Encoded protein: CASRGHGSGTGELFF.

This clonotype was detected ten times or more. The CDR3 coding sequence is TGTGCCTGGAGTAGGGGTGCTGAGCAGTTCTTC. It is translated as CAWSRGAEQFF. The chain is built from TRBV30 and TRBJ2-1; D is perhaps TRBD1 (5 bases). V was shortened by 2 bases and J by 9 bases, with 8 bases between the two germline ends. From germline, CDR1 is GTSNPN and CDR2 SVGIG (reference sequence). This CDR3 has 11 amino acids.

This sequence joins TRBV10-3 and TRBJ2-5; 10 bases line up with TRBD2. The germline CDR1 and CDR2 sequences are ENHRY and SYGVKD. V lost 2 bases and J lost 4; bases outside the gene matches: 1. The CDR3 contains 14 residues. The CDR3 DNA reads as TGTGCCATCAGTGAGGCTAGCGGGAGAGAGACCCAGTACTTC. Amino acids: CAISEASGRETQYF.

As regards this clonotype: A much larger clonotype is one base distant, so this may be a read error. In DNA, the CDR3 is TGTGCCAGCAATTACTCGATTTTATTCCAGGGGGCGACCGCTTTCTTT. Translation: CASNYSILFQGATAFF. This sequence joins TRBV6-2 or TRBV6-3 and TRBJ2-3; 8 bases are a match to TRBD1. With the DNA end fitting TRBJ1-1 better, the J assignment may be wrong. The V gene's germline CDR1 is MNHEY and CDR2 SVGEGT. This CDR3 is built from 16 residues.

The chain joins TRBV14 to TRBJ2-7; D is unresolved. This CDR3 has 13 amino acids. Germline CDR1 is SGHDN and CDR2 is FVKESK. With 4 bases removed from V and 3 bases from J, the gap between germline ends came to 10 bases. The CDR3 is CASSPRRRYEQYF. Here the CDR3 DNA reads TGTGCCAGCAGCCCGCGGCGTCGCTACGAGCAGTACTTC.

A word on this clonotype: A far larger clone is off by one base, so a read error is likely. This chain uses TRBV7-2 with TRBJ2-1; D gene uncertain. This CDR3 region has 15 residues. V lost 2 bases and J 5 bases, leaving 13 bases between the germline ends. In germline, CDR1 is SGHTA, CDR2 FQGNSA. The CDR3 coding sequence is TGTGCCAGCAGCTTATGGGCTAAGGCAAACAATGAGCAGTTCTTC. It yields the protein CASSLWAKANNEQFF.

There are a few counts of this clonotype. The CDR3 loop is CASSPPPDRAKSGYTF. CDR3 coding DNA: TGTGCCAGTAGCCCTCCACCGGACAGGGCGAAGAGCGGCTACACCTTC. This chain links TRBV19 with TRBJ1-2; 8 nucleotides align to TRBD1. The germline CDR1 and CDR2 sequences are LNHDA and SQIVND (reference sequence). This CDR3 contains 16 residues. V lost 6 bases, J lost 8 bases, and 17 bases stayed unmatched.

A word on this clonotype: Since the CDR3 does not end with the conserved phenylalanine or tryptophan, this likely comes from a read error. The chain couples TRBV4-3 to TRBJ2-2; D might be TRBD2 (5 bases). The V gene lost 6 bases and the J gene lost 0 bases, with 17 bases spanning the gap. The CDR3 has 17 amino acids. Germline V gives CDR1 LGHNA, CDR2 YSLEER. The CDR3 DNA reads as TGCGCCAGCAGTTCAAGTACCGGGATGGCGAACACCGGGGAGCTGTTTCTT. Its translation: CASSSSTGMANTGELFL.

On this clonotype: This is likely a read error, given that the CDR3 carries no conserved phenylalanine or tryptophan at its end. The DNA is omitted, as the CDR3 cannot be located on it reliably, and the CDR3 follows TCRdb's listing. The chain couples TRBV28 to TRBJ2-7; the table's D call, TRBD1, has no DNA check behind it. Germline CDR1 and CDR2: MDHEN and SYDVKM. The CDR3 length equals 11 residues, ends included. This chain's CDR3 is CASSWGGKPIL.

This clonotype was found many times. J is TRBJ1-2 and V is TRBV20-1, with TRBD1 matching 8 bases. Germline trimming cut 0 bases from V and 4 bases from J; bases unmatched to any gene: 13. This CDR3 has 17 residues. Germline CDR1 and CDR2: DFQATT and SNEGSKA (reference sequence). CDR3 region: CSARDKRDRFLGYGYTF. CDR3 sequence (DNA): TGCAGTGCTAGAGATAAGAGGGACAGGTTCCTAGGCTATGGCTACACCTTC.

This clonotype has at least ten counts. The chain joins TRBV7-9 to TRBJ2-7; the match to TRBD2 covers 11 bases. Germline-derived CDR1 and CDR2 are SEHNR and FQNEAQ (reference sequence). V gave up 5 bases and J gave up 3 bases; unmatched junction bases: 6. This CDR3 is built from 15 residues. CDR3 in DNA: TGTGCCAGCAGCCGGCCGGGACTAGCGGACTACGAGCAGTACTTC. Its translation: CASSRPGLADYEQYF.

This clonotype was counted only a few times. A much bigger clone sits one base away, suggesting this may be a read error. The genes are TRBV11-2 and TRBJ1-5; perhaps TRBD1 as D (5 bases). CDR3 length: 13 amino acids. CDR1 SGHAT and CDR2 FQNNGV come from the germline V gene. Trimming removed 5 bases at V and 5 bases at J, with 10 bases between. CDR3 residues: CASSGDGDQPQHF. For the CDR3, the DNA is TGTGCCAGCAGCGGGGACGGTGATCAGCCCCAGCATTTT.

The sample holds many counts of this clonotype. The J gene is TRBJ2-7, the V gene TRBV27; D not certain. V lost 4 bases to trimming and J lost 7 bases, with 8 bases between them. The CDR3 length is 11 residues. Germline V gene sequence: CDR1 MNHEY, CDR2 SMNVEV (reference sequence). CDR3 DNA: TGTGCCAGCAGTTCACCGCGGGAGCAGTACTTC. Translated, it gives CASSSPREQYF.

This clonotype was observed many times. The chain couples TRBV28 to TRBJ1-2; D is ambiguous. Germline V CDR1 and CDR2: MDHEN, SYDVKM. The CDR3 runs to 16 residues. The V gene lost 4 bases and the J gene lost 4 bases, with 19 bases spanning the gap. CDR3 nucleotide sequence: TGTGCCAGCAGTTCACCACCGGGTATCTCTTCCTATGGCTACACCTTC. Translating it yields CASSSPPGISSYGYTF.

This clonotype was observed many times. The chain employs TRBV11-2 and TRBJ2-7, with 7 nucleotides matching TRBD1. CDR1 and CDR2 from the germline V gene are SGHAT and FQNNGV. V shed 6 bases, J shed 2 bases, and the junction held 4 bases outside the gene matches. The length of the CDR3 is 13 residues. CDR3 coding DNA: TGTGCCAGCAGAAAGACAGGGACCTACGAGCAGTACTTC. Amino acid sequence: CASRKTGTYEQYF.

This clonotype was counted a few times. A much larger clone is a single base away; this may be a read error. The chain recombines TRBV28 with TRBJ2-7; D is unresolved. The CDR3 contains 10 residues. The germline CDR1 and CDR2 sequences are MDHEN and SYDVKM. The CDR3 spells CASRGIEQHF. The DNA of the CDR3 is TGTGCCAGCAGGGGAATTGAGCAGCACTTC.